The clone carrying this T cell receptor (beta chain) is a singleton in its sample. As yet, its antigen is unknown. Sequencing used immunoSEQ multiplex PCR; TCRdb keeps in-frame clones, though not all of them. The sample consists of under 50,000 clones, around four fifths of them appearing once. This specimen belongs to a study of PD-1 blockade in mismatch repair-deficient tumors. Study overall: All were previously treated, progressing patients with approximately 11 mismatch repair-deficient cancer types.

The CDR3 has 18 residues. Study observations and caveats: After pembrolizumab, tumor-resident clones rose rapidly, then generally contracted before radiologic responses.

This specimen was PBMCs, taken roughly nine months after starting pembrolizumab. This TCR derives from an adult with mismatch repair-deficient cancer. The V call is TRBV21-1, the J call TRBJ1-5; TRBD1, as called in the table, went unchecked against the DNA. TRBV21-1 is deemed a pseudogene. The CDR3 DNA is TGTGCCAGCAGCAAAGCGGGGACAGGGGCGGGAGACAATCAGCCCCAGCATTTT. Its protein is CASSKAGTGAGDNQPQHF.